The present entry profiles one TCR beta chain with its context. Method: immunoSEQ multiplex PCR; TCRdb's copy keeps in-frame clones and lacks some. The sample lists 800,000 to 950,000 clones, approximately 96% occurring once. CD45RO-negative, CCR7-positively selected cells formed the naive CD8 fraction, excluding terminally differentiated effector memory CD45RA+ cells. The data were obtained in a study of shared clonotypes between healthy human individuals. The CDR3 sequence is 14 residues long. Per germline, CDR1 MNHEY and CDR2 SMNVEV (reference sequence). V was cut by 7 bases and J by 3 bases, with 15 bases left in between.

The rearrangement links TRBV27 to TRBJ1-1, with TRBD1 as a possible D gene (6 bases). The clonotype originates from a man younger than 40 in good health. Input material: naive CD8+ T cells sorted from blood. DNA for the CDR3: TGTGCCAGCACCCACACGGGGACACACACTGAAGCTTTCTTT. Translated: CASTHTGTHTEAFF.